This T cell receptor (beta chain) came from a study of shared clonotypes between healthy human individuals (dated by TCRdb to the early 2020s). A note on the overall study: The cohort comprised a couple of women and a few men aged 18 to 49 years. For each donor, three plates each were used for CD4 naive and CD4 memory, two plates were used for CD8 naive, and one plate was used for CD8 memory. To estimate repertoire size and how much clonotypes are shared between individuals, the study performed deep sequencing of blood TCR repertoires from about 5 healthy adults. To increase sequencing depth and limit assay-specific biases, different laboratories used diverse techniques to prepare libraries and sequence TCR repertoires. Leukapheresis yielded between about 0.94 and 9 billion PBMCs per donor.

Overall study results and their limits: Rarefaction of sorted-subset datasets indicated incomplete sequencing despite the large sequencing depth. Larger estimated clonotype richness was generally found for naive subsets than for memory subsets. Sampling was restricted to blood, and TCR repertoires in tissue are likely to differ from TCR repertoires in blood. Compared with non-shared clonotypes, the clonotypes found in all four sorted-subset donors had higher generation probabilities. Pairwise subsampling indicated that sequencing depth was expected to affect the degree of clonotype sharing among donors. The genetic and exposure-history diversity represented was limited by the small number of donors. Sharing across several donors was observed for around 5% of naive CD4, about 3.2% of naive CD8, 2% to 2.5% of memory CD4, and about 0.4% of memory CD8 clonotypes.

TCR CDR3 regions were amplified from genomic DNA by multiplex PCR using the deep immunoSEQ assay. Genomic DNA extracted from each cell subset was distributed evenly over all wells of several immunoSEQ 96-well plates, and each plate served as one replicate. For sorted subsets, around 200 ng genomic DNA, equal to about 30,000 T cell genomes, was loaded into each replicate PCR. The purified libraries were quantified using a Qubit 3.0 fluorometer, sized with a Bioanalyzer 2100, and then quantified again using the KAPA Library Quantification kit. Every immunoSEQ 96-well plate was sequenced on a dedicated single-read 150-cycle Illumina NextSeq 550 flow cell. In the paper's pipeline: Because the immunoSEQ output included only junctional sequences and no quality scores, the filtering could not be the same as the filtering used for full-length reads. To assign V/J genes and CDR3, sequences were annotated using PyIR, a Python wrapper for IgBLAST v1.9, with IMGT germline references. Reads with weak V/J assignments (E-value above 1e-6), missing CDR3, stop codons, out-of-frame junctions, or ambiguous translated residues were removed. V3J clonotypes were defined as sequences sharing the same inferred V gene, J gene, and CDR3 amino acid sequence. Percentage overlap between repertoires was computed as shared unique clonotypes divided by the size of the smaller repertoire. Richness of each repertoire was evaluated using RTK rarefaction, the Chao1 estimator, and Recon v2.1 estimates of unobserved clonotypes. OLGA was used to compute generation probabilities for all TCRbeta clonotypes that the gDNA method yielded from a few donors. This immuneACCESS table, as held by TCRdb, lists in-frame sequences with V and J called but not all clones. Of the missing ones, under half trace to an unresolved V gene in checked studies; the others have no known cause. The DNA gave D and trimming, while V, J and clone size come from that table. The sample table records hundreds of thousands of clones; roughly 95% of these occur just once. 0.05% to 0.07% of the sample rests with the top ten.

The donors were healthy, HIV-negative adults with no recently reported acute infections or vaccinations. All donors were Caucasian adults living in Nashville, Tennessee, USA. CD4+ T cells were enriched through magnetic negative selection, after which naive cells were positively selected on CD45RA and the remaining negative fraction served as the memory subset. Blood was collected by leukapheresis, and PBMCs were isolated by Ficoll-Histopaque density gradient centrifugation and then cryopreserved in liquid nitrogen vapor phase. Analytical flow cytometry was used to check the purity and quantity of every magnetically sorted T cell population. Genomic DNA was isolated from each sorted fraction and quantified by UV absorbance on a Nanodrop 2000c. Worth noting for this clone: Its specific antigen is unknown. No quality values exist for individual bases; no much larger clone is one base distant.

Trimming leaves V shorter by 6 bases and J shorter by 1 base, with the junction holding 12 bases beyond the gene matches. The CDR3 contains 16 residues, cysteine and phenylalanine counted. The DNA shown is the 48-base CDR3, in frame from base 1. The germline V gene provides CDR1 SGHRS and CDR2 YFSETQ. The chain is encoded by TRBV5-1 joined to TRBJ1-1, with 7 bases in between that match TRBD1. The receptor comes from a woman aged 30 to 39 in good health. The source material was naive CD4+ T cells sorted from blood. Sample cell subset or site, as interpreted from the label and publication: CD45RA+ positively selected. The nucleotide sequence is TGCGCCAGCATTGACGTGAGGGACAGTCAGAACACTGAAGCTTTCTTT. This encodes CASIDVRDSQNTEAFF.